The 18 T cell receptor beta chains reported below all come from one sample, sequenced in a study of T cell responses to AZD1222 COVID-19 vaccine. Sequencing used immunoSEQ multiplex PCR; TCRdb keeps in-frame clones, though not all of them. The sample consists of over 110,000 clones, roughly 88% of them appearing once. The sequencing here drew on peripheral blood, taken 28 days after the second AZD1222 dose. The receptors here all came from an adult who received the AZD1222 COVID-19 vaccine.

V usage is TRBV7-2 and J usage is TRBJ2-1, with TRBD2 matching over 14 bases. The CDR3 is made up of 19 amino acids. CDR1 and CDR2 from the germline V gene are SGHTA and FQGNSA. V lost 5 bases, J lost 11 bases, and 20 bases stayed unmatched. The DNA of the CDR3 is TGTGCCAGCAGCAGCGGGACTAGCGGGAGCTACCTCCCGCGAGGTAAGCAGTTCTTC. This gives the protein CASSSGTSGSYLPRGKQFF.

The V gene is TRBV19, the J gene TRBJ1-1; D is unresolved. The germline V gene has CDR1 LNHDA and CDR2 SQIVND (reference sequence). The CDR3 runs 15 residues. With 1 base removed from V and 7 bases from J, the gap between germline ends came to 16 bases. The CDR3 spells CASSIGGGRPNEAFF. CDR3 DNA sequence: TGTGCCAGTAGTATAGGAGGAGGGCGACCTAATGAAGCTTTCTTT.

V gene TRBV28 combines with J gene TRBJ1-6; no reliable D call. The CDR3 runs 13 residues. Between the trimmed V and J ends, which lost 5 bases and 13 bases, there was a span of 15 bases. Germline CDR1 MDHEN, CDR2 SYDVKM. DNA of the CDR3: TGTGCCAGCAGTCCCCCGGGAACTAGGCCCCTCCACTTT. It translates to CASSPPGTRPLHF.

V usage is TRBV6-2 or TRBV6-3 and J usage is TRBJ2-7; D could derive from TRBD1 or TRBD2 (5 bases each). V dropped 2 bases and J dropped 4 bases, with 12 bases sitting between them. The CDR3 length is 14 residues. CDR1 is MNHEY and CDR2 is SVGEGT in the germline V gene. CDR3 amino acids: CASSYGAGRYEQYV. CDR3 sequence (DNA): TGTGCCAGCAGTTACGGGGCAGGGAGATACGAGCAGTACGTC.

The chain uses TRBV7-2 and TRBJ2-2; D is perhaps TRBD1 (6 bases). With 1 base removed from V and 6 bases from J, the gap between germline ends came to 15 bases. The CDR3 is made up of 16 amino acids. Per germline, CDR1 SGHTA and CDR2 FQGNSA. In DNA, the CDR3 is TGTGCCAGCAGCTTAGGGAGACTACAGGGTTCCGGGGAGCTGTTTTTT. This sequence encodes CASSLGRLQGSGELFF.

CDR3 loop: CAWGQGVNYGYTF. In DNA form, the CDR3 reads TGTGCCTGGGGGCAGGGAGTCAACTATGGCTACACCTTC. This sequence joins TRBV30 and TRBJ1-2; D may be TRBD1 (5 bases). The germline V gene has CDR1 GTSNPN and CDR2 SVGIG (reference sequence). Trimming stripped 5 bases from V and 2 bases from J, with 12 bases between. The CDR3 is 13 residues long.

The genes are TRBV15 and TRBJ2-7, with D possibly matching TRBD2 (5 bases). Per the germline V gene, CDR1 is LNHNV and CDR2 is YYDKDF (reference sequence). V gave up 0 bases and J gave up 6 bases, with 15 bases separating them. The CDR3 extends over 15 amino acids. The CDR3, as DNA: TGTGCCACCAGCAGAGATAACAGCGGCCTCGGCGAGCAGTACTTC. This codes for CATSRDNSGLGEQYF.

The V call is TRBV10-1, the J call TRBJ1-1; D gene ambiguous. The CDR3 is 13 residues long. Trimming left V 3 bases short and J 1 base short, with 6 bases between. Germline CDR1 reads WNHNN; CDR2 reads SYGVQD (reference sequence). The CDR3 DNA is TGCGCCAGCAGTGAACAGACGAACACTGAAGCTTTCTTT. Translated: CASSEQTNTEAFF.

CDR3 bases: TGTGCCAGTGCAGGACGGTACAATCAGCCCCAGCATTTT. Translated, it gives CASAGRYNQPQHF. The chain carries TRBV19 and TRBJ1-5; D is unclear. V lost 8 bases, J lost 3 bases, and 11 bases lay in between. Germline CDR1 reads LNHDA; CDR2 reads SQIVND (reference sequence). CDR3 size: 13 residues.

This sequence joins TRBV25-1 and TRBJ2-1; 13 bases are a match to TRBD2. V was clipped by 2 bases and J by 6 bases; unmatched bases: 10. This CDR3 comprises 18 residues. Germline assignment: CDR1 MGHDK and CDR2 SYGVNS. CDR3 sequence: CASSERLLTSGRINEQFF. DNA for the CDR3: TGTGCCAGCAGTGAACGTCTGTTGACTAGCGGGAGGATCAATGAGCAGTTCTTC.

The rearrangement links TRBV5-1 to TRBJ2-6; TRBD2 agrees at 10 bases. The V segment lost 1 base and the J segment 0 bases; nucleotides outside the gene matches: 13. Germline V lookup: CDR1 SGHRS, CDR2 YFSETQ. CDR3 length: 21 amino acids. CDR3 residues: CASSLNRLAGALSSGANVLTF. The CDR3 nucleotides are TGCGCCAGCAGCTTGAATCGGCTAGCGGGGGCCCTCTCCTCTGGGGCCAACGTCCTGACTTTC.

DNA for the CDR3: TGTGCCTGGAGTGTCTTAGCGGGAGGTGCCACCGGGGAGCTGTTTTTT. This encodes CAWSVLAGGATGELFF. This chain connects TRBV30 to TRBJ2-2, with TRBD2 identical over 10 bases. This CDR3 is built from 16 residues. CDR1 and CDR2 from the germline V gene are GTSNPN and SVGIG (reference sequence). Unmatched junction bases numbered 5, after V lost 0 bases and J lost 4 bases.

The CDR3 DNA is TGTGCCAGTAGTACCCCCGGACAGTCTAACTATGGCTACACCTTC. Its translation: CASSTPGQSNYGYTF. The chain couples TRBV19 to TRBJ1-2, with D perhaps TRBD1 (6 bases). This CDR3 contains 15 residues. CDR1 is LNHDA, CDR2 SQIVND, per germline (reference sequence). V gave up 4 bases and J gave up 0 bases, with 12 bases separating them.

CDR3 nucleotides: TGTGCCAGCAGCTTAGGTCGGGAGAACACAGATACGCAGTATTTT. Protein sequence: CASSLGRENTDTQYF. The V gene is TRBV11-3, the J gene TRBJ2-3; possible D gene TRBD2, 6 bases. V was trimmed by 1 base and J by 2 bases, leaving 10 bases between them. Germline assignment: CDR1 SGHNT and CDR2 YENEEA. CDR3 length: 15 amino acids.

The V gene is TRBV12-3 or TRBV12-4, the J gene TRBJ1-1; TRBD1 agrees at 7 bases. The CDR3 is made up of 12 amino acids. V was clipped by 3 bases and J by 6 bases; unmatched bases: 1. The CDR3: CASSFRGPEAFF. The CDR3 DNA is TGTGCCAGCAGTTTTAGGGGGCCTGAAGCTTTCTTT.

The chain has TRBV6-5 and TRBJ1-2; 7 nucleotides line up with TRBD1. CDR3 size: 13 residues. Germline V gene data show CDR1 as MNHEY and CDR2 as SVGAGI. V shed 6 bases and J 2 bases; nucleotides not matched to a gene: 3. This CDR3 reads CASSPGQNYGYTF. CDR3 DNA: TGTGCCAGCAGCCCGGGACAGAACTATGGCTACACCTTC.

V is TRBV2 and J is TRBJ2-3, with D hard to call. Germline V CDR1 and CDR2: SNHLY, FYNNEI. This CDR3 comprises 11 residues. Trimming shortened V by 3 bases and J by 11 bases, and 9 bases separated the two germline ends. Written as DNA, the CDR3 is TGTGCCAGCAGTGATGGCGACGGGCAGTATTTT. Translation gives CASSDGDGQYF. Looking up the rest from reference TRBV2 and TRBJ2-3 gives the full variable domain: EPEVTQTPSHQVTQMGQEVILRCVPISNHLYFYWYRQILGQKVEFLVSFYNNEISEKSEIFDDQFSVERPDGSNFTLKIRSTKLEDSAMYFCASSDGDGQYFGPGTRLTVL.

CDR3 residues: CASQLRDTGELFF. DNA for the CDR3: TGTGCCAGCCAACTAAGGGACACCGGGGAGCTGTTTTTT. The rearrangement links TRBV6-5 to TRBJ2-2; D not certain. The V end lost 8 bases, the J end lost 3 bases, and 10 bases lay between the germline ends. The germline V gene has CDR1 MNHEY and CDR2 SVGAGI. The length of the CDR3 is 13 residues.